The rows below give T cell receptor beta chains drawn from one sample of a study of early T cells in non-severe SARS-CoV-2 infection. A single record per CDR3 protein comes from TCRdb applying MiXCR to the 5' RACE reads. The repertoire includes around 66,000 distinct CDR3 sequences, 5.9% of them detected once, and less than 3.5% sits in the top ten. Sample: whole blood, taken at baseline. The origin of the receptors is an adult who was a healthcare worker with PCR-confirmed SARS-CoV-2 infection or an uninfected control (not recorded which). The CDR3 runs from the conserved cysteine through the conserved F or W. The D gene is left open where the match is weak. The size of a clone is reported for some rows only, either as once, few or many, or as a class for expanded clones.

TRBJ1-1 | - | TRBD1 | TRBV7-9 | CASSSPGGTEAFF | TGTGCCAGCAGCTCCCCAGGGGGGACTGAAGCTTTCTTT
TRBJ1-2 | many | - | TRBV19 | CASSIPGWGYTF | TGTGCCAGTAGTATACCCGGCTGGGGCTACACCTTC
TRBJ1-2 | many | TRBD1 | TRBV3-1 | CASTRGQGIANYGYTF | TGTGCCAGCACTCGAGGACAGGGGATAGCTAACTATGGCTACACCTTC
TRBJ2-7 | many | TRBD2 | TRBV2 | CASSEAAGGPYEQYF | TGTGCCAGCAGTGAAGCCGCGGGAGGGCCCTACGAGCAGTACTTC
TRBJ1-6 | many | - | TRBV20-1 | CIGRGAIYNSPLHF | TGCATCGGACGGGGGGCAATCTATAATTCACCCCTCCACTTT
TRBJ2-1 | many | TRBD2 | TRBV29-1 | CSAERGREGYNNEQFF | TGCAGCGCCGAACGGGGGCGGGAGGGTTACAACAATGAGCAGTTCTTC
TRBJ2-5 | many | - | TRBV29-1 | CSVEGADRTQETQYF | TGCAGCGTTGAAGGGGCAGACAGAACCCAAGAGACCCAGTACTTC
TRBJ2-7 | many | TRBD1 | TRBV12-3/TRBV12-4 | CASSPGQLKYF | TGTGCCAGCAGTCCGGGACAGCTTAAGTACTTC
TRBJ2-7 | - | - | TRBV28 | CASSSRTDSYEQYF | TGTGCCAGCAGTAGTCGGACGGATTCCTACGAGCAGTACTTC
TRBJ2-5 | many | - | TRBV4-2 | CASSQDEGRVFPQYF | TGTGCCAGCAGCCAAGATGAAGGCAGGGTTTTCCCCCAGTACTTC
TRBJ1-5 | many | - | TRBV20-1 | CSARAPEGTGFNQPQHF | TGCAGTGCTAGAGCCCCCGAGGGTACAGGGTTCAATCAGCCCCAGCATTTT
TRBJ2-3 | - | - | TRBV20-1 | CSASRRGVTDTQYF | TGCAGTGCTAGCCGCAGGGGTGTCACAGATACGCAGTATTTT
TRBJ2-3 | - | - | TRBV28 | CASSSNGGPSTDTQYF | TGTGCCAGCAGTTCCAATGGGGGACCGAGCACAGATACGCAGTATTTT
TRBJ1-1 | many | - | TRBV6-5 | CASSYPGGTEAFF | TGTGCCAGCAGTTACCCGGGGGGCACTGAAGCTTTCTTT
TRBJ2-7 | - | TRBD2 | TRBV10-3 | CAISPNWGGNYEQYF | TGTGCCATCAGCCCTAACTGGGGGGGAAACTACGAGCAGTACTTC
TRBJ1-1 | many | - | TRBV6-1 | CASNEIRTVPDEAFF | TGTGCCAGCAATGAAATTCGGACAGTGCCGGATGAAGCTTTCTTT
TRBJ2-3 | - | TRBD2 | TRBV3-1 | CASTLGTTNTDTQYF | TGTGCCAGCACCCTCGGGACTACCAACACAGATACGCAGTATTTT
TRBJ2-3 | many | - | TRBV30 | CAWTGVGTDTQYF | TGTGCCTGGACCGGAGTTGGGACAGATACGCAGTATTTT
TRBJ2-2 | many | - | TRBV30 | CAWSVLDNTGELFF | TGTGCCTGGAGTGTACTGGATAACACCGGGGAGCTGTTTTTT
TRBJ1-6 | - | - | TRBV29-1 | CSVDSGSSYNSPLHF | TGCAGCGTAGATTCAGGGAGCTCCTATAATTCACCCCTCCACTTT
TRBJ1-5 | many | - | TRBV4-2 | CASSQDAPYSNQPQHF | TGTGCCAGCAGCCAAGACGCTCCATATAGCAATCAGCCCCAGCATTTT
TRBJ1-1 | many | - | TRBV6-5 | CASSYSLRGPEAFF | TGTGCCAGCAGTTACTCGTTAAGGGGCCCTGAAGCTTTCTTT
TRBJ1-2 | many | - | TRBV20-1 | CSVSPGGRIYGYTF | TGCAGTGTTTCGCCCGGGGGGAGGATCTATGGCTACACCTTC
TRBJ1-1 | many | - | TRBV29-1 | CSSSEGGTEAFF | TGCAGCTCCAGCGAGGGAGGCACTGAAGCTTTCTTT
TRBJ2-1 | many | - | TRBV12-3/TRBV12-4 | CASSPGQAYNEQFF | TGTGCCAGCAGTCCCGGACAAGCGTACAATGAGCAGTTCTTC
TRBJ1-4 | many | - | TRBV20-1 | CSAKGTNEKLFF | TGCAGTGCTAAGGGAACTAATGAAAAACTGTTTTTT
TRBJ1-6 | many | - | TRBV10-1 | CASSESMSPLHF | TGCGCCAGCAGTGAGTCGATGTCACCCCTCCACTTT
TRBJ1-1 | - | - | TRBV6-2/TRBV6-3 | CASSYSIPTGNTEAFF | TGTGCCAGCAGTTACTCGATTCCGACGGGGAACACTGAAGCTTTCTTT
TRBJ2-3 | many | TRBD2 | TRBV28 | CASSSGGRDTQYF | TGTGCCAGCAGTTCTGGCGGGAGAGATACGCAGTATTTT
TRBJ2-7 | - | - | TRBV5-1 | CASSPGGVWEQYF | TGCGCCAGCAGCCCCGGCGGGGTGTGGGAGCAGTACTTC
TRBJ2-5 | few | - | TRBV12-3/TRBV12-4 | CASSSRVQETQYF | TGTGCCAGCAGTAGCAGGGTCCAAGAGACCCAGTACTTC
TRBJ2-7 | many | TRBD1 | TRBV7-9 | CASSSYRGKAYEQYF | TGTGCCAGCAGCTCCTACAGGGGGAAAGCCTACGAGCAGTACTTC
TRBJ1-1 | many | - | TRBV7-9 | CASSLGVVNTEAFF | TGTGCCAGCAGCTTAGGAGTAGTGAACACTGAAGCTTTCTTT
TRBJ2-5 | many | TRBD2 | TRBV20-1 | CSATGLAGPETQYF | TGCAGTGCGACAGGACTAGCGGGACCAGAGACCCAGTACTTC
TRBJ2-7 | many | - | TRBV9 | CASSVDLEHPEQYF | TGTGCCAGCAGCGTGGATCTGGAACACCCCGAGCAGTACTTC
TRBJ1-1 | - | - | TRBV28 | CASSLGGFEAFF | TGTGCCAGCAGTTTAGGGGGCTTTGAAGCTTTCTTT
TRBJ1-1 | few | - | TRBV7-9 | CASSLDLRTDKMGTEAFF | TGTGCCAGCAGCTTAGATCTCCGGACAGACAAAATGGGCACTGAAGCTTTCTTT
TRBJ2-1 | many | - | TRBV7-9 | CASMLSASSYNEQFF | TGTGCCAGCATGTTAAGCGCTAGCTCCTACAATGAGCAGTTCTTC
TRBJ1-2 | many | TRBD1 | TRBV10-2 | CASSDRGTGDGYTF | TGCGCCAGCAGTGACCGTGGGACAGGGGATGGCTACACCTTC
TRBJ1-4 | many | - | TRBV2 | CASSGNRVDEKLFF | TGTGCCAGCAGTGGCAACAGGGTGGATGAAAAACTGTTTTTT
TRBJ1-5 | - | - | TRBV18 | CASSSLAGGNQPQHF | TGTGCCAGCTCATCCCTCGCAGGGGGCAATCAGCCCCAGCATTTT
TRBJ2-2 | many | - | TRBV6-2/TRBV6-3 | CASSYTAAGNTGELFF | TGTGCCAGCAGTTACACGGCAGCTGGAAACACCGGGGAGCTGTTTTTT
TRBJ2-7 | few | TRBD2 | TRBV10-3 | CAIRGPGLADSYEQYF | TGTGCCATCAGGGGACCGGGACTAGCGGATTCCTACGAGCAGTACTTC
TRBJ2-7 | few | - | TRBV6-2/TRBV6-3 | CASNPSGGYEQYF | TGTGCCAGCAACCCCTCCGGGGGCTACGAGCAGTACTTC
TRBJ2-1 | - | - | TRBV27 | CASSPQGRGRSYNEQFF | TGTGCCAGCAGTCCCCAAGGTCGGGGACGCTCCTACAATGAGCAGTTCTTC
TRBJ2-7 | many | TRBD2 | TRBV25-1 | CASSEARASGSYEQYF | TGTGCCAGCAGTGAGGCTAGGGCTAGCGGTTCCTACGAGCAGTACTTC